These 31 T cell receptor beta chains originate from one sample sequenced in a study of CD8 T cells in ankylosing spondylitis. Whole-study results and caveats: What appeared characteristic of ankylosing spondylitis blood was a TCR beta motif of fewer than ten highly homologous variants.

No antigen is known for these receptors. One entry per CDR3 protein results from TCRdb running MiXCR on the 5' RACE reads. The top ten hold almost 7% of the sample, which has approximately 540,000 distinct CDR3 sequences, approximately 12% seen once. Sample: blood, either unsorted or a sorted T cell fraction (not recorded which). Receptor source: a male donor with ankylosing spondylitis.

The J gene is TRBJ2-7, the V gene TRBV11-2; 14 bases align to TRBD2. The CDR3 loop spans 18 amino acids. Losses at the gene ends were 0 bases for V and 2 bases for J; bases not matched to a gene: 6. CDR1 SGHAT and CDR2 FQNNGV come from the germline V gene. This CDR3 reads CASSLDSGLAGGAYEQYF. In DNA, the CDR3 is TGTGCCAGCAGCTTAGATTCAGGACTAGCGGGAGGTGCCTACGAGCAGTACTTC.

Here the CDR3 DNA reads TGTGCCTGGAGCCCCGGGACAGGGGGCCCCACAGATACGCAGTATTTT. Protein product: CAWSPGTGGPTDTQYF. The chain has TRBV30 and TRBJ2-3; 12 bases are shared with TRBD1. Germline assignment: CDR1 GTSNPN and CDR2 SVGIG (reference sequence). This CDR3 has 16 residues. J gave up 2 bases and V 3 bases, and 6 bases lay outside the gene matches.

This clonotype was counted a few times. J is TRBJ2-3 and V is TRBV24-1; D unresolved. Between the trimmed V and J ends, which lost 4 bases and 6 bases, there was a span of 4 bases. The CDR3 sequence is 11 residues long. Germline assignment: CDR1 KGHDR and CDR2 SFDVKD. CDR3 sequence (DNA): TGTGCCACCAGTGAGGCCGATACGCAGTATTTT. Amino acid sequence: CATSEADTQYF.

The chain couples TRBV5-1 to TRBJ2-2; D is unclear. Germline V gives CDR1 SGHRS, CDR2 YFSETQ. The CDR3 length is 13 residues. Between the trimmed V and J ends, which lost 4 bases and 6 bases, there was a span of 10 bases. The CDR3 nucleotides read TGCGCCAGCAGCACGGATCCATCCGGGGAGCTGTTTTTT. It yields the protein CASSTDPSGELFF.

In this sample, this clonotype turned up a few times. The V and J genes are TRBV7-2 and TRBJ2-7; D not resolved. Trimming shortened V by 1 base and J by 1 base, and 11 bases separated the two germline ends. Germline CDR1 SGHTA, CDR2 FQGNSA. This CDR3 spans 15 amino acids. Here the CDR3 DNA reads TGTGCCAGCAGCTTAGAAGGGATCGGATCCTACGAGCAGTACTTC. As protein: CASSLEGIGSYEQYF.

The J gene is TRBJ1-5, the V gene TRBV10-3, with D unresolved. Germline V lookup: CDR1 ENHRY, CDR2 SYGVKD. Between the trimmed V and J ends, which lost 5 bases and 2 bases, there was a span of 13 bases. The CDR3 sequence is 15 residues long. The CDR3 region is CAISHTGDGNQPQHF. DNA for the CDR3: TGTGCCATCAGTCATACCGGGGATGGCAATCAGCCCCAGCATTTT.

This clonotype has only a few counts. The chain is built from TRBV3-1 and TRBJ2-7; D might be TRBD1 or TRBD2, each matching 6 bases. V was pared by 1 base and J by 7 bases, with 11 bases between. Germline V CDR1 and CDR2: LGHDT, YNNKEL (reference sequence). This CDR3 region has 13 residues. The CDR3 nucleotides are TGTGCCAGCAGCCAAGTGAGGGGGGCTGAGCAGTACGTC. Translation: CASSQVRGAEQYV.

The genes are TRBV20-1 and TRBJ2-4; D is possibly TRBD1 or TRBD2 (7 bases each). The CDR3 is 14 residues long. Germline CDR1 DFQATT, CDR2 SNEGSKA (reference sequence). Trimming removed 7 bases from V and 8 bases from J, with 21 bases in between. CDR3 DNA sequence: TGCAGTGTAGGGGAGGGGGCGAATTTGGACATTCAGTACTTC. Its translation: CSVGEGANLDIQYF.

This clonotype was observed a few times. V is TRBV6-1 and J is TRBJ1-5; D is perhaps TRBD1 (6 bases). Germline CDR1 reads MNHNS; CDR2 reads SASEGT. The CDR3 sequence is 15 residues long. Trimming took 3 bases from V and 6 from J, leaving 15 bases between them. The CDR3 DNA reads as TGTGCCAGCAGTGACCTCAGGGGATCTGGTCAGCCCCAGCATTTT. It codes for CASSDLRGSGQPQHF.

V gene TRBV12-3 or TRBV12-4 combines with J gene TRBJ2-7, with 14 bases lining up with TRBD2. V trimming: 3 bases; J trimming: 5 bases; junction bases outside the gene matches: 3. The CDR3 is 15 amino acids. In nucleotides, the CDR3 is TGTGCCAGCAGTTTCAGACTAGCGGGAGGGAACGAGCAGTACGTC. Translation: CASSFRLAGGNEQYV.

In this sample, this clonotype turned up a few times. V usage is TRBV6-1 and J usage is TRBJ1-1, with D possibly matching TRBD1 (5 bases). The CDR3 is 15 residues long. Trimming removed 3 bases from V and 3 bases from J, with 14 bases in between. In germline, CDR1 is MNHNS, CDR2 SASEGT. The CDR3 loop is CASSERGGFDTEAFF. As DNA, the CDR3 is TGTGCCAGCAGTGAGAGGGGCGGGTTTGACACTGAAGCTTTCTTT.

CDR3 sequence (DNA): TGTGCCAGCAGTTCCCTCGGGGTCAGCACAGATACGCAGTATTTT. Translation: CASSSLGVSTDTQYF. The chain uses TRBV6-5 and TRBJ2-3, with a tentative D call TRBD2 (5 bases). V was shortened by 4 bases and J by 0 bases, with 11 bases between the two germline ends. Germline CDR1 is MNHEY and CDR2 is SVGAGI. CDR3 length: 15 residues.

This clonotype was counted a few times. J is TRBJ2-1 and V is TRBV28; 16 bases match TRBD2. Germline V lookup: CDR1 MDHEN, CDR2 SYDVKM. Germline trimming cut 7 bases from V and 5 bases from J; bases unmatched to any gene: 14. This CDR3 comprises 19 residues. The CDR3 protein is CASNPSGTSGRATNNEQFF. CDR3 sequence (DNA): TGTGCCAGCAATCCCTCCGGGACTAGCGGGAGGGCCACGAACAATGAGCAGTTCTTC.

This chain uses TRBV12-3 or TRBV12-4 with TRBJ1-4, with TRBD1 matching over 7 bases. The length of the CDR3 is 14 residues. Unmatched junction bases numbered 7, after V lost 7 bases and J lost 5 bases. The CDR3 loop is CASTSGTANEKLFF. CDR3 sequence (DNA): TGTGCCAGCACCTCGGGGACAGCAAATGAAAAACTGTTTTTT.

The chain's CDR3 is CASSQGLADEQFF. CDR3 sequence (DNA): TGCGCCAGCAGCCAGGGACTAGCGGATGAGCAGTTCTTC. The chain couples TRBV5-1 to TRBJ2-1, with 11 positions matching TRBD2. Losses at the gene ends were 4 bases for V and 8 bases for J; bases not matched to a gene: 2. The CDR3 runs 13 residues. Germline assignment: CDR1 SGHRS and CDR2 YFSETQ.

This clonotype has a count of ten or more. The chain links TRBV11-2 to TRBJ2-1; no definite D call. V shed 1 base and J shed 5 bases, with 6 bases lying between them. Germline CDR1 and CDR2: SGHAT and FQNNGV. The CDR3 is 13 residues long. The CDR3 bases are TGTGCCAGCAGCTTAGGCAGGAACAATGAGCAGTTCTTC. It translates to CASSLGRNNEQFF. Using reference TRBV11-2 and TRBJ2-1 for the parts outside the CDR3, the full variable domain is EAGVAQSPRYKIIEKRQSVAFWCNPISGHATLYWYQQILGQGPKLLIQFQNNGVVDDSQLPKDRFSAERLKGVDSTLKIQPAKLEDSAVYLCASSLGRNNEQFFGPGTRLTVL.

This clonotype turned up a few times. This chain uses TRBV18 with TRBJ2-7, with 8 bases aligning to TRBD2. This CDR3 contains 15 residues. Unmatched junction bases numbered 6, after V lost 3 bases and J lost 2 bases. Germline assignment: CDR1 KGHSH and CDR2 LQKENI. For the CDR3, the DNA is TGTGCCAGCTCACCCTCCGGGACTAGGACCTACGAGCAGTACTTC. It translates to CASSPSGTRTYEQYF.

This clonotype came up many times. The V and J genes are TRBV20-1 and TRBJ2-4; D call uncertain. The CDR3 extends over 14 amino acids. The germline CDR1 and CDR2 sequences are DFQATT and SNEGSKA (reference sequence). V was pared by 5 bases and J by 0 bases, with 11 bases between. CDR3 nucleotides: TGCAGTGCTGAGTCCCCGGTAGCCAAAAACATTCAGTACTTC. As protein: CSAESPVAKNIQYF.

This clonotype was counted a few times. The chain joins TRBV7-2 to TRBJ1-2; tentative D call: TRBD1 (6 bases). V lost 7 bases and J 8 bases, leaving 23 bases between the germline ends. Germline CDR1 SGHTA, CDR2 FQGNSA. CDR3 length equals 15 residues. CDR3: CASTRGGTSRRGYTF. In DNA form, the CDR3 reads TGTGCCAGCACCCGGGGGGGGACATCACGCCGGGGCTACACCTTC. The full variable domain, in which reference TRBV7-2 and TRBJ1-2 provide the parts outside the CDR3, is GAGVSQSPSNKVTEKGKDVELRCDPISGHTALYWYRQSLGQGLEFLIYFQGNSAPDKSGLPSDRFSAERTGGSVSTLTIQRTQQEDSAVYLCASTRGGTSRRGYTFGSGTRLTVV.

This clonotype was picked up a small number of times. The chain is built from TRBV6-1 and TRBJ1-2; 8 bases line up with TRBD1. Germline-derived CDR1 and CDR2 are MNHNS and SASEGT. The CDR3 is 14 amino acids. V dropped 2 bases and J dropped 6; count of bases not matched to a gene: 5. This CDR3 reads CASSEKGTGDGYTF. Written as DNA, the CDR3 is TGTGCCAGCAGTGAAAAAGGGACAGGCGATGGCTACACCTTC.

This clonotype was counted only a few times. The genes are TRBV5-1 and TRBJ2-3, with a weak D call TRBD1 (6 bases). The V end was cut by 7 bases, the J end by 3 bases, with 12 bases between. Germline CDR1 SGHRS, CDR2 YFSETQ. This CDR3 is 13 amino acids long. The CDR3 protein is CASLEQGTDTQYF. In DNA form, the CDR3 reads TGCGCCAGCTTAGAACAGGGAACAGATACGCAGTATTTT.

The chain combines TRBV18 with TRBJ2-5; D gene uncertain. Trimming took 2 bases from V and 3 from J, leaving 13 bases between them. The CDR3 extends over 15 amino acids. CDR1 KGHSH and CDR2 LQKENI come from the germline V gene. The CDR3 protein is CASSPLGQREETQYF. The CDR3 coding sequence is TGTGCCAGCTCACCATTGGGTCAGCGAGAAGAGACCCAGTACTTC.

In its sample, this clonotype was seen a few times. This chain connects TRBV5-1 to TRBJ2-7, with TRBD2 identical over 12 bases. The V and J ends lost 0 bases and 7 bases, in that order; junction bases with no gene match: 5. CDR1 and CDR2 (germline): SGHRS, YFSETQ. This CDR3 spans 15 amino acids. The CDR3 protein is CASSLAGGLAGEQYF. The CDR3 coding sequence is TGCGCCAGCAGCTTGGCAGGTGGACTAGCGGGAGAGCAGTACTTC.

The genes are TRBV3-1 and TRBJ1-2, with D hard to call. CDR1 and CDR2 (germline): LGHDT, YNNKEL (reference sequence). The CDR3 consists of 13 residues. V was pared by 1 base and J by 4 bases, with 7 bases between. The CDR3 is CASSQGGGYGYTF. The CDR3 bases are TGTGCCAGCAGCCAAGGGGGAGGCTATGGCTACACCTTC.

V usage is TRBV20-1 and J usage is TRBJ1-1, with D possibly matching TRBD1 (5 bases). CDR3 length equals 15 residues. The V gene lost 8 bases and the J gene lost 3 bases, with 22 bases spanning the gap. Looked up from germline, CDR1 is DFQATT and CDR2 is SNEGSKA (reference sequence). The CDR3 spells CSLPILPGQDTEAFF. For the CDR3, the DNA is TGCAGTCTACCGATACTACCGGGGCAGGACACTGAAGCTTTCTTT.

The chain uses TRBV20-1 and TRBJ2-7; D is ambiguous. V was trimmed by 1 base and J by 6 bases, leaving 13 bases between them. Looked up from germline, CDR1 is DFQATT and CDR2 is SNEGSKA (reference sequence). CDR3 length equals 13 residues. The CDR3 DNA is TGCAGTGCTAGAGGGAGAGGACGGCGCGAGCAGTACTTC. It translates to CSARGRGRREQYF.

This clonotype was counted ten times or more. The chain links TRBV20-1 to TRBJ1-2; TRBD1 agrees at 7 bases. V lost 0 bases, J lost 1 base, and 5 bases stayed unmatched. The CDR3 has 15 residues. Germline loops: CDR1 DFQATT, CDR2 SNEGSKA (reference sequence). CDR3 region: CSARDRGQFNYGYTF. CDR3 DNA: TGCAGTGCTAGAGATCGGGGACAGTTTAACTATGGCTACACCTTC.

This clonotype was counted between two and nine times. The chain recombines TRBV4-2 with TRBJ1-1; a weak D match, TRBD1 (6 bases). Deletions cut 0 bases from V and 1 base from J, with 9 bases between. Per the germline V gene, CDR1 is LGHNA and CDR2 is YNFKEQ. The CDR3 runs to 15 residues. CDR3 sequence reads: CASSQDRGRNTEAFF. The CDR3 DNA reads TGTGCCAGCAGCCAAGACCGGGGGCGGAACACTGAAGCTTTCTTT.

In its sample, this clonotype was seen a few times. The chain combines TRBV5-1 with TRBJ1-1; TRBD1 matches at 7 bases. This CDR3 has 15 residues. In germline, CDR1 is SGHRS, CDR2 YFSETQ. Germline trimming cut 3 bases from V and 4 bases from J; bases unmatched to any gene: 9. CDR3 coding DNA: TGCGCCAGCAGCTCTGGACAGGCTTTGGGCACTGAAGCTTTCTTT. It yields the protein CASSSGQALGTEAFF.

The chain joins TRBV5-6 to TRBJ2-5; D is perhaps TRBD2 (6 bases). Germline values: CDR1 SGHDT, CDR2 YYEEEE. This CDR3 is 16 amino acids long. V gave up 4 bases and J gave up 1 base, with 17 bases separating them. The CDR3 loop reads CASSHVPGLAQETQYF. In nucleotides, the CDR3 is TGTGCCAGCAGCCACGTCCCGGGACTGGCCCAAGAGACCCAGTACTTC.

This clonotype was seen a few times. The chain recombines TRBV18 with TRBJ2-2; 8 bases fit TRBD1. Per the germline V gene, CDR1 is KGHSH and CDR2 is LQKENI. The CDR3 spans 16 residues. The V segment lost 0 bases and the J segment 4 bases; nucleotides outside the gene matches: 4. The CDR3 bases are TGTGCCAGCTCACCACCGCGGACAGGGATCACCGGGGAGCTGTTTTTT. Encoded protein: CASSPPRTGITGELFF.